This is a list of T cell receptor beta chains from one sample in a study of OX40 agonist ivuxolimab in advanced cancers. TCRdb's copy holds only in-frame clones and misses some; the assay was immunoSEQ multiplex PCR. The table lists approximately 90,000 clones, around 87% of them singletons. Source: CD4+ or CD8+ T cells sorted from blood, taken in a trial of the OX40 agonist ivuxolimab. The origin of the receptors is an adult with an advanced solid tumor such as melanoma, head and neck, liver or kidney cancer. CDR3s include the opening cysteine and the closing phenylalanine or tryptophan. D genes are given only for firm matches. Rows may omit the clone size; those that give it use once, few, many or a size class.

clone_size	j_call	cdr3_length	d_call	v_call	cdr3_aa	cdr3_nt
few	TRBJ1-1	13	.	TRBV29-1	CSVGSTGSTEAFF	TGCAGCGTTGGGAGTACAGGGAGCACTGAAGCTTTCTTT
.	TRBJ2-3	12	TRBD2	TRBV19	CASSRLAGDQYF	TGTGCCAGTAGTAGACTAGCGGGAGATCAGTATTTT
.	TRBJ2-6	16	.	TRBV15	CATSRATGPGANVLTF	TGTGCCACCAGCAGAGCAACAGGGCCCGGGGCCAACGTCCTGACTTTC
once	TRBJ2-5	13	.	TRBV7-6	CASSLARQETQYF	TGTGCCAGCAGCTTAGCCAGACAAGAGACCCAGTACTTC
.	TRBJ2-5	14	.	TRBV15	CATSRDRVQETQYF	TGTGCCACCAGCAGGGATAGGGTCCAAGAGACCCAGTACTTC
.	TRBJ1-4	13	.	TRBV6-5	CASSPSGWEKLFF	TGTGCCAGCAGCCCCTCAGGTTGGGAAAAACTGTTTTTT
.	TRBJ2-1	15	TRBD2	TRBV11-3	CASSVSGRAHNEQFF	TGTGCCAGCAGCGTAAGCGGGAGGGCCCACAATGAGCAGTTCTTC
.	TRBJ1-3	16	.	TRBV10-3	CAISGGQHSSGNTIYF	TGTGCCATCAGTGGTGGTCAGCATAGCTCTGGAAACACCATATATTTT
once	TRBJ2-2	18	.	TRBV21-1	CASSKVRGTALGGGELFF	TGTGCCAGCAGCAAAGTTCGGGGGACAGCCCTGGGAGGCGGGGAGCTGTTTTTT
.	TRBJ2-3	14	TRBD1	TRBV7-3	CASSLDRGTDTQYF	TGTGCCAGCAGCTTGGACAGGGGGACAGATACGCAGTATTTT
.	TRBJ2-1	12	TRBD1	TRBV5-1	CASSFTGDEQFF	TGCGCCAGCAGCTTTACAGGGGACGAGCAGTTCTTC
.	TRBJ1-4	13	.	TRBV5-1	CASSEGLNEKLFF	TGCGCCAGCAGCGAGGGCCTTAATGAAAAACTGTTTTTT
.	TRBJ1-3	17	TRBD1	TRBV5-6	CASSLRGQGAFGNTIYF	TGTGCCAGCAGCTTAAGGGGGCAGGGGGCCTTTGGAAACACCATATATTTT
.	TRBJ1-1	14	.	TRBV11-2	CASSPSRVWTEAFF	TGTGCCAGCAGCCCCTCCAGGGTCTGGACTGAAGCTTTCTTT
.	TRBJ2-2	15	.	TRBV6-6	CASSYVAGLTGELFF	TGTGCCAGCAGTTACGTCGCAGGGCTCACCGGGGAGCTGTTTTTT
.	TRBJ2-1	15	.	TRBV15	CATSRVPSSYNEQFF	TGTGCCACCAGCAGAGTCCCGAGCTCCTACAATGAGCAGTTCTTC
.	TRBJ2-7	12	.	TRBV6-4	CASTETGYEQYF	TGTGCCAGCACCGAGACAGGCTACGAGCAGTACTTC
.	TRBJ2-1	15	.	TRBV5-1	CASSLDSSSYNEQFF	TGCGCCAGCAGCTTGGACAGCAGTTCCTACAATGAGCAGTTCTTC
.	TRBJ2-7	14	.	TRBV7-2	CASSPLADSYEQYF	TGTGCCAGCAGCCCCCTCGCGGACTCCTACGAGCAGTACTTC
.	TRBJ2-7	15	.	TRBV12-2	CASRLKDRGPYEQYF	TGTGCAAGTCGCTTAAAGGACAGGGGCCCCTACGAGCAGTACTTC
.	TRBJ2-1	17	TRBD2	TRBV5-8	CASSPGTSGRPDNEQFF	TGTGCCAGCAGCCCCGGGACTAGCGGGAGACCAGACAATGAGCAGTTCTTC
.	TRBJ2-1	15	.	TRBV7-9	CASSLDGNSYNEQFF	TGTGCCAGCAGCTTAGACGGAAACTCCTACAATGAGCAGTTCTTC
.	TRBJ1-3	16	.	TRBV11-2	CASSLRGASSGNTIYF	TGTGCCAGCAGCTTACGAGGGGCCAGCTCTGGAAACACCATATATTTT
.	TRBJ1-1	13	.	TRBV27	CASSFGDFTEAFF	TGTGCCAGCAGTTTCGGAGATTTCACTGAAGCTTTCTTT
.	TRBJ2-3	15	.	TRBV6-4	CASRSSGLSTDTQYF	TGTGCCAGCAGAAGCAGCGGGTTAAGCACAGATACGCAGTATTTT
.	TRBJ2-2	15	TRBD2	TRBV6-1	CASREAGGNTGELFF	TGTGCCAGCAGGGAAGCGGGAGGGAACACCGGGGAGCTGTTTTTT
.	TRBJ2-2	15	TRBD2	TRBV19	CASSIGGRLAGELFF	TGTGCCAGTAGTATTGGCGGGAGGTTAGCCGGGGAGCTGTTTTTT
.	TRBJ2-1	19	.	TRBV21-1	CASSKSAGQGGPSYNEQFF	TGTGCCAGCAGCAAAAGCGCGGGACAGGGAGGACCCTCCTACAATGAGCAGTTCTTC
once	TRBJ1-2	11	.	TRBV6-1	CASTLFYGYTF	TGTGCCAGCACACTATTCTATGGCTACACCTTC
few	TRBJ1-5	14	.	TRBV30	CAWSVRGRRGPQHF	TGTGCCTGGAGTGTCCGAGGTCGTCGAGGACCCCAGCATTTT
.	TRBJ1-4	15	.	TRBV5-5	CASSLGVAVLEKLFF	TGTGCCAGCAGCCTTGGGGTGGCGGTCCTTGAAAAACTGTTTTTT
few	TRBJ1-1	14	.	TRBV2	CASSELGLNTEAFF	TGTGCCAGCAGTGAACTGGGCCTGAACACTGAAGCTTTCTTT
few	TRBJ1-2	17	.	TRBV18	CASSRGLGSRANYGYTF	TGTGCCAGCTCGCGGGGTTTGGGGAGCAGGGCCAACTATGGCTACACCTTC